Shown below are 26 T cell receptor beta chains from a single sample sequenced in a study of molecular identifiers for immune sequencing clone quantification. A single record per CDR3 protein comes from TCRdb applying MiXCR to the PCR reads. Among more than 450,000 distinct CDR3 sequences, around 23% were seen once, and the ten largest hold 0.76%. Sequenced input: naive CD8+ T cells from blood, with Jurkat cell RNA spiked in. Subset reported: FACS-sorted CD8+CD4-CCR7+CD45RA+ naive T cells. These receptors all come from a human donor in good health. Some libraries in this study had Jurkat cell RNA spiked in.

This clonotype was counted a few times. CDR3 in amino acids: CASSPTGGFNQPQHF. The DNA of the CDR3 is TGTGCCAGTAGCCCCACAGGGGGCTTTAATCAGCCCCAGCATTTT. The V call is TRBV19, the J call TRBJ1-5; 9 nucleotides align to TRBD1. Germline values: CDR1 LNHDA, CDR2 SQIVND (reference sequence). After removal of 6 bases from V and 4 bases from J, the junction contained 7 bases not matched to a gene. The length of the CDR3 is 15 residues. Looking up the rest from reference TRBV19 and TRBJ1-5 gives the full variable domain: DGGITQSPKYLFRKEGQNVTLSCEQNLNHDAMYWYRQDPGQGLRLIYYSQIVNDFQKGDIAEGYSVSREKKESFPLTVTSAQKNPTAFYLCASSPTGGFNQPQHFGDGTRLSIL.

This chain joins TRBV2 and TRBJ2-7; 7 bases line up with TRBD1. J was trimmed by 1 base and V by 3 bases; bases with no gene match: 3. This CDR3 spans 14 amino acids. Germline CDR1 SNHLY, CDR2 FYNNEI. The CDR3 reads CASSDPRGSYEQYF. CDR3 DNA: TGTGCCAGCAGTGATCCCAGGGGGTCCTACGAGCAGTACTTC.

This clonotype showed up just a few times. The rearrangement links TRBV27 to TRBJ1-2; TRBD1 matches at 9 bases. Germline V lookup: CDR1 MNHEY, CDR2 SMNVEV (reference sequence). The trim removed 5 bases at V and 8 bases at J, leaving 9 bases unmatched. The CDR3 runs 14 residues. In nucleotides, the CDR3 is TGTGCCAGCAGTGCCACAGGGGGCGCGGACGGCTACACCTTC. Protein sequence: CASSATGGADGYTF.

As to this clonotype: An end of the junction does not agree with germline; a read error may underlie this. This rearrangement joins TRBV7-2 to TRBJ2-1, with TRBD1 identical over 7 bases. This CDR3 has 13 residues. Germline V CDR1 and CDR2: SGHTA, FQGNSA. The CDR3 here is CAGRPGQREVQFF. The CDR3 DNA reads as TGTGCCGGCAGACCGGGACAGCGTGAGGTGCAGTTCTTC.

In its sample, this clonotype was seen many times. The rearrangement links TRBV5-4 to TRBJ2-3; D is uncertain. The CDR3 runs to 13 residues. Trimming left V 2 bases short and J 0 bases short, with 4 bases between. Germline assignment: CDR1 SGHNT and CDR2 YYREEE (reference sequence). The CDR3 DNA sequence: TGTGCCAGCAGCTTCTGGAGCACAGATACGCAGTATTTT. Its protein is CASSFWSTDTQYF.

This clonotype has just a few counts. The gene calls are TRBV6-9 and TRBJ2-2, with D possibly TRBD2 on 7 matching bases. This CDR3 spans 16 amino acids. V gave up 6 bases and J gave up 3 bases, with 17 bases separating them. Looked up from germline, CDR1 is MNHGY and CDR2 is SVAAGI. CDR3 protein: CASSISGTTDTGELFF. The CDR3 DNA sequence: TGTGCCAGCAGCATAAGCGGGACAACGGACACCGGGGAGCTGTTTTTT.

There are many counts of this clonotype. V usage is TRBV10-3 and J usage is TRBJ2-7, with 8 bases identical to TRBD1. Germline V gene sequence: CDR1 ENHRY, CDR2 SYGVKD. V trimming: 0 bases; J trimming: 7 bases; junction bases outside the gene matches: 8. The CDR3 covers 15 residues. Here the CDR3 DNA reads TGTGCCATCAGTGAGTCGGTAAACAGGGGGGAGGAGCAGTACTTC. Translated, it gives CAISESVNRGEEQYF.

About this clonotype itself: A read error is possible here, since a much larger clone lies one base away. This chain joins TRBV7-9 and TRBJ1-1, with D possibly matching TRBD1 (6 bases). V was shortened by 3 bases and J by 4 bases, with 18 bases between the two germline ends. The CDR3 totals 16 residues. Germline lookup yields CDR1 SEHNR and CDR2 FQNEAQ (reference sequence). The CDR3 DNA is TGTGCCAGCAGCTTGGTGGGGGCGGAACTGAGCACTGAAGCTTTCTTT. Translated, it gives CASSLVGAELSTEAFF.

This clonotype came up many times. The chain carries TRBV27 and TRBJ2-7; D call uncertain. This CDR3 has 14 amino acids. Germline V gives CDR1 MNHEY, CDR2 SMNVEV (reference sequence). Trimming left V 8 bases short and J 0 bases short, with 14 bases between. DNA for the CDR3: TGTGCCAGCGCCCGGCGATTAATCTCCTACGAGCAGTACTTC. Its protein product is CASARRLISYEQYF.

This clonotype was counted many times. J is TRBJ2-5 and V is TRBV2; D perhaps matches TRBD1 (5 bases). The CDR3 sequence is 16 residues long. V was shortened by 7 bases and J by 2 bases, with 20 bases between the two germline ends. Germline CDR1 reads SNHLY; CDR2 reads FYNNEI. In DNA, the CDR3 is TGTGCCAGCACCCAAAGGGTGGACACAATACAAGAGACCCAGTACTTC. Its translation: CASTQRVDTIQETQYF.

In this sample, this clonotype turned up many times. This chain links TRBV5-1 with TRBJ2-7; 10 positions match TRBD1. The V gene end was trimmed by 4 bases and the J gene end by 3 bases; junction bases not matched to a gene: 7. This CDR3 has 15 amino acids. Germline values: CDR1 SGHRS, CDR2 YFSETQ. CDR3 bases: TGCGCCAGCAGCAAATGGGACAGGGGAGGCTACGAGCAGTACTTC. Its translation is CASSKWDRGGYEQYF.

This clonotype showed up many times. The chain combines TRBV4-1 with TRBJ2-1; 16 bases agree with TRBD2. V gave up 6 bases and J gave up 9 bases; unmatched junction bases: 11. This CDR3 is 17 amino acids long. Looked up from germline, CDR1 is MGHRA and CDR2 is YSYEKL. CDR3: CASSPEPGLAGGGEQFF. CDR3 DNA sequence: TGCGCCAGCAGTCCCGAACCGGGACTAGCGGGGGGGGGTGAGCAGTTCTTC.

The table lists this clonotype with a few counts. The CDR3 DNA follows: TGTGCCAGCTCACCAGCCGGACATCACCAAGAGACCCAGTACTTC. As protein: CASSPAGHHQETQYF. The gene calls are TRBV18 and TRBJ2-5; D perhaps matches TRBD1 (5 bases). The CDR3 contains 15 residues. The V gene lost 2 bases and the J gene lost 0 bases, with 10 bases spanning the gap. The germline V gene encodes CDR1 KGHSH and CDR2 LQKENI.

Notes on this clonotype: A much larger clone sits a single nucleotide away, making a read error possible. The chain joins TRBV7-9 to TRBJ1-1; D ambiguous. CDR1 is SEHNR, CDR2 FQNEAQ, per germline (reference sequence). The length of the CDR3 is 12 residues. CDR3 nucleotide sequence: TGTGCCAGCAGCTTATCTTTTCCTGAAGCTTCCTTT. This sequence encodes CASSLSFPEASF.

This clonotype was counted many times. The V and J genes are TRBV7-9 and TRBJ1-1; D remains unclear. Trimming took off 3 bases at V and 7 bases at J, with 9 bases between the two ends. Germline V gene lookup returns CDR1 SEHNR and CDR2 FQNEAQ (reference sequence). This CDR3 comprises 12 residues. The CDR3 here is CASSFPENEAFF. The CDR3 nucleotides read TGTGCCAGCAGCTTCCCAGAGAATGAAGCTTTCTTT.

The CDR3 DNA reads TGTGCCAGCAGCAACAGGGTTGGGGAAAGCTCCTATAATTCACCCCTCCACTTT. It yields the protein CASSNRVGESSYNSPLHF. This sequence joins TRBV21-1 and TRBJ1-6; the table gives TRBD1 as D, unverified against the DNA. TRBV21-1 is a listed pseudogene. The CDR3 has 18 residues.

About this clonotype: Germline and junction disagree at one end, which may indicate a read error. This chain uses TRBV29-1 with TRBJ2-3, with 10 bases that match TRBD2. The V gene's germline CDR1 is SQVTM and CDR2 ANQGSEA. The CDR3 has 15 residues. CDR3 protein: CSVDPGLAEADTRYF. The CDR3 DNA is TGCAGCGTGGATCCTGGACTAGCGGAAGCTGATACGCGGTATTTT.

This clonotype was observed a few times. V usage is TRBV5-6 and J usage is TRBJ2-1; the match to TRBD2 covers 10 bases. The CDR3 length is 14 residues. With V trimmed by 0 bases and J by 8 bases, 2 bases remained unmatched. Germline V CDR1 and CDR2: SGHDT, YYEEEE. CDR3 nucleotides: TGTGCCAGCAGCTTGGACCTAGCGGGGGATGAGCAGTTCTTC. This codes for CASSLDLAGDEQFF.

This clonotype came up many times. The chain uses TRBV5-1 and TRBJ2-5, with D perhaps TRBD2 (6 bases). V gave up 5 bases and J gave up 1 base, with 15 bases separating them. Germline V gives CDR1 SGHRS, CDR2 YFSETQ. The CDR3 runs 15 residues. The CDR3 is CASRPTWGVQETQYF. The DNA of the CDR3 is TGCGCCAGCAGACCAACTTGGGGGGTCCAAGAGACCCAGTACTTC. Using reference TRBV5-1 and TRBJ2-5 for the parts outside the CDR3, the full variable domain is KAGVTQTPRYLIKTRGQQVTLSCSPISGHRSVSWYQQTPGQGLQFLFEYFSETQRNKGNFPGRFSGRQFSNSRSEMNVSTLELGDSALYLCASRPTWGVQETQYFGPGTRLLVL.

In its sample, this clonotype was seen once. This CDR3 is CASRPEAGTSTDTQYF. The CDR3, as DNA: TGCGCCAGCCGCCCCGAAGCGGGAACTAGCACAGATACGCAGTATTTT. The J gene is TRBJ2-3, the V gene TRBV5-1; 7 positions match TRBD2. The CDR3 sequence is 16 residues long. Germline V gene lookup returns CDR1 SGHRS and CDR2 YFSETQ. Trimming removed 7 bases from V and 0 bases from J; junction bases left unmatched: 11.

In this sample, this clonotype turned up a few times. V usage is TRBV4-1 and J usage is TRBJ1-5; D not certain. Germline V lookup: CDR1 MGHRA, CDR2 YSYEKL. With 5 bases removed from V and 4 bases from J, the gap between germline ends came to 9 bases. The CDR3 spans 13 residues. In DNA, the CDR3 is TGCGCCAGCAGCACGACGGGAAATCAGCCCCAGCATTTT. Its protein product is CASSTTGNQPQHF.

As for this clonotype: It may be a read error: a sequence one base away is much more abundant. The V and J genes are TRBV30 and TRBJ2-2; 9 bases are a match to TRBD1. The CDR3 is 15 residues long. V was pared by 3 bases and J by 4 bases, with 6 bases of the junction left unmatched. Germline V gene sequence: CDR1 GTSNPN, CDR2 SVGIG (reference sequence). The CDR3 region has the DNA TGTGCCTGGAGCATAGGGACAGGGCTCACCGGGGAGCTGTTTTTT. As protein: CAWSIGTGLTGELFF.

This clonotype was picked up many times. The V and J genes are TRBV20-1 and TRBJ1-5, with 7 bases aligning to TRBD1. J gave up 5 bases and V 3 bases, and 10 bases lay outside the gene matches. The CDR3 has 15 amino acids. The V gene's germline CDR1 is DFQATT and CDR2 SNEGSKA (reference sequence). The CDR3 nucleotides are TGCAGTGCTAGTGAGGTAGGGGGCGATTATCAGCCCCAGCATTTT. Its translation: CSASEVGGDYQPQHF.

Ten or more counts support this clonotype. The chain joins TRBV7-9 to TRBJ1-2; D gene unclear. V was cut by 2 bases and J by 7 bases, with 17 bases left in between. Per germline, CDR1 SEHNR and CDR2 FQNEAQ (reference sequence). The CDR3 runs to 15 residues. CDR3 in DNA: TGTGCCAGCAGCTTAAAAATTCAAACTGCGTCTGGCTACACCTTC. Its protein is CASSLKIQTASGYTF.

On this clonotype itself: A much larger clonotype is one base distant, so this may be a read error. This is likely a read error, given that the CDR3 carries no conserved phenylalanine or tryptophan at its end. The J gene is TRBJ2-3, the V gene TRBV4-1; D gene ambiguous. Trimming removed 4 bases at V and 5 bases at J, with 13 bases between. This CDR3 has 14 residues. CDR1 is MGHRA, CDR2 YSYEKL, per germline. The DNA for the CDR3 is TGCGCCAGCAGCCCCCCCGAGGTCCTAGATACGCAGTATCTT. Protein sequence: CASSPPEVLDTQYL.

A single count supports this clonotype. This sequence joins TRBV28 and TRBJ1-1; weak D call: TRBD1 (5 bases). Trimming took 3 bases from V and 11 from J, leaving 16 bases between them. The germline CDR1 and CDR2 sequences are MDHEN and SYDVKM. The CDR3 spans 13 residues. The CDR3 loop is CASSFEGCTGAFF. In DNA form, the CDR3 reads TGTGCCAGCAGTTTCGAGGGGTGCACTGGGGCTTTCTTT. Full variable domain (remainder filled in from reference TRBV28 and TRBJ1-1): DVKVTQSSRYLVKRTGEKVFLECVQDMDHENMFWYRQDPGLGLRLIYFSYDVKMKEKGDIPEGYSVSREKKERFSLILESASTNQTSMYLCASSFEGCTGAFFGQGTRLTVV.